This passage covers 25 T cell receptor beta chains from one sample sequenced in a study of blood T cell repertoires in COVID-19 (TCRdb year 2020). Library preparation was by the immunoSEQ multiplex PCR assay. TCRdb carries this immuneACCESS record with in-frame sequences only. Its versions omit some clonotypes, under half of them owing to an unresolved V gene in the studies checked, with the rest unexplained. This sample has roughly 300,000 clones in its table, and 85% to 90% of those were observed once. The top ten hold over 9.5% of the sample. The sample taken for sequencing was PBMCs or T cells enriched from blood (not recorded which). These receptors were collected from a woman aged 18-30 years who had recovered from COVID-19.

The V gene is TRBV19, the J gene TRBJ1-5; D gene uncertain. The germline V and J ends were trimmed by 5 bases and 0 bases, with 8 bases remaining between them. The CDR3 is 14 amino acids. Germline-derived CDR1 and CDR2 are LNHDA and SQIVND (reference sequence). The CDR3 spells CASSPYNSNQPQHF. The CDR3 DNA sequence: TGTGCCAGTAGTCCCTATAATAGCAATCAGCCCCAGCATTTT.

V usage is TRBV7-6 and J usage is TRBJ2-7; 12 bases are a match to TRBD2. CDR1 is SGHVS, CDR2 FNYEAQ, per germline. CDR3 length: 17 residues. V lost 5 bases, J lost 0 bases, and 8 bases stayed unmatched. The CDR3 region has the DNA TGTGCCAGCAGCCTAAGGACTAGCGGGGCCTTCTCCTACGAGCAGTACTTC. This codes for CASSLRTSGAFSYEQYF.

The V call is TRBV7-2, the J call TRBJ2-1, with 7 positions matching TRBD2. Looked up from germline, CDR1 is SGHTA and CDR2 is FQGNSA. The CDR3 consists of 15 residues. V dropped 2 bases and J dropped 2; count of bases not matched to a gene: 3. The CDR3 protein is CASSLSGGPYNEQFF. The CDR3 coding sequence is TGTGCCAGCAGCTTATCGGGAGGCCCCTACAATGAGCAGTTCTTC.

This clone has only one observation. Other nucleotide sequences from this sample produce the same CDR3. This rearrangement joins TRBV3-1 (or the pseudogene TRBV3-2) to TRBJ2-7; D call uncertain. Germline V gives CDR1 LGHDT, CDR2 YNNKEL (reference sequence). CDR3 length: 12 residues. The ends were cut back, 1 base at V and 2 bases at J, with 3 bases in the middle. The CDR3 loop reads CASSQGPYEQYF. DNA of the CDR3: TGTGCCAGCAGCCAAGGGCCCTACGAGCAGTACTTC.

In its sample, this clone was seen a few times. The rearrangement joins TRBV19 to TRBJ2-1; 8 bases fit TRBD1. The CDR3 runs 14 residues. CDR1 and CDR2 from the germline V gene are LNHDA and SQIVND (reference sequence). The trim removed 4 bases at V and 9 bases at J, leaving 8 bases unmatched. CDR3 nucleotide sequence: TGTGCCAGTAGTACCCGGGACAGGTTAGGTGAGCAGTTCTTC. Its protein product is CASSTRDRLGEQFF. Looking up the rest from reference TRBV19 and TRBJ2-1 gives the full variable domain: DGGITQSPKYLFRKEGQNVTLSCEQNLNHDAMYWYRQDPGQGLRLIYYSQIVNDFQKGDIAEGYSVSREKKESFPLTVTSAQKNPTAFYLCASSTRDRLGEQFFGPGTRLTVL.

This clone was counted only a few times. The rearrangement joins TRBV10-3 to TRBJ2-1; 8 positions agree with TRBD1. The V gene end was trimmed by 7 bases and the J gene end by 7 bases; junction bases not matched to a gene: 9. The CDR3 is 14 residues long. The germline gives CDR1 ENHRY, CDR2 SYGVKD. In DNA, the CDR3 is TGTGCCATCAACCCAGGGGGCGCCGGGAATGAGCAGTTCTTC. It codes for CAINPGGAGNEQFF.

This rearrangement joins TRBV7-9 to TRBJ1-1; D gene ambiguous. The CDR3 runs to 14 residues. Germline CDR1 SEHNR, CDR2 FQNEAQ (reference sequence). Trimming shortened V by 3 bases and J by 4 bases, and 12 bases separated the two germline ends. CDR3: CASSFKVGRTEAFF. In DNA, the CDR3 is TGTGCCAGCAGCTTCAAAGTGGGCCGCACTGAAGCTTTCTTT. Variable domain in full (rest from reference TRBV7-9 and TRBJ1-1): DTGVSQNPRHKITKRGQNVTFRCDPISEHNRLYWYRQTLGQGPEFLTYFQNEAQLEKSRLLSDRFSAERPKGSFSTLEIQRTEQGDSAMYLCASSFKVGRTEAFFGQGTRLTVV.

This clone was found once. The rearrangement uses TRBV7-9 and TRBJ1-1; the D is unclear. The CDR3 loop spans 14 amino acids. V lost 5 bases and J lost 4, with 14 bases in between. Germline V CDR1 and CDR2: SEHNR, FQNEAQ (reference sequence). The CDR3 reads CASSPGQRGTEAFF. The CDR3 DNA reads TGTGCCAGCAGCCCCGGCCAGCGCGGCACTGAAGCTTTCTTT.

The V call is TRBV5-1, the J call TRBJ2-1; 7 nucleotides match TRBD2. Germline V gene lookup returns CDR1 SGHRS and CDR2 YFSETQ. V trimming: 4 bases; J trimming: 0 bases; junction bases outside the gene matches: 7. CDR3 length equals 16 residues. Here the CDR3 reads CASSGSGLSSYNEQFF. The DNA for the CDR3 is TGCGCCAGCAGCGGATCGGGACTAAGCTCCTACAATGAGCAGTTCTTC.

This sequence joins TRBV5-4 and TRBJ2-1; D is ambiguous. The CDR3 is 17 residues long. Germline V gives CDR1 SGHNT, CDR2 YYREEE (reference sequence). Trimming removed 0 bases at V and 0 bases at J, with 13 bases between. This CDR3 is CASSLDPRLSSYNEQFF. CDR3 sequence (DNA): TGTGCCAGCAGCTTGGACCCGCGGCTTAGCTCCTACAATGAGCAGTTCTTC.

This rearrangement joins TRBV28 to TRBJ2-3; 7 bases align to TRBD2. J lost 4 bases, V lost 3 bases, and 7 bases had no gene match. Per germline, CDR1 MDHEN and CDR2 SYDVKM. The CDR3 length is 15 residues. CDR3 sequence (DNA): TGTGCCAGCAGTTTCCCAAGACTAGCAGCAGATACGCAGTATTTT. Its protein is CASSFPRLAADTQYF.

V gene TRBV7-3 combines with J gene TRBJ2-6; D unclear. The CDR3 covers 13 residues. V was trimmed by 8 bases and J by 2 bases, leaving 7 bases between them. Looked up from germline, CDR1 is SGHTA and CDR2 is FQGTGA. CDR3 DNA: TGTGCCAGCTCACTAACTGGGGCCAACGTCCTGACTTTC. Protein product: CASSLTGANVLTF. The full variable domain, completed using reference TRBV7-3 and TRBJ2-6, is GAGVSQTPSNKVTEKGKYVELRCDPISGHTALYWYRQSLGQGPEFLIYFQGTGAADDSGLPNDRFFAVRPEGSVSTLKIQRTERGDSAVYLCASSLTGANVLTFGAGSRLTVL.

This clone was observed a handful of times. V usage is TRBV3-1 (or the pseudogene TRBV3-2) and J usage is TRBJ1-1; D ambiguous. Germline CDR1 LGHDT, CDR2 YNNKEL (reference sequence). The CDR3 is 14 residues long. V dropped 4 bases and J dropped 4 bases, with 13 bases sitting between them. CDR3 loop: CASSPRHSVTEAFF. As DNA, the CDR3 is TGTGCCAGCAGCCCCCGACACTCAGTCACTGAAGCTTTCTTT.

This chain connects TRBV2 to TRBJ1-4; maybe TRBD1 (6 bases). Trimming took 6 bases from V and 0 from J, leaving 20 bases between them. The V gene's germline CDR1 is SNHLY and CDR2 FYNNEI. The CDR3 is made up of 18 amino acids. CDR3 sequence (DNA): TGTGCCAGCAGAGCACCTACCGACCGGACAGCAACTAATGAAAAACTGTTTTTT. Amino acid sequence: CASRAPTDRTATNEKLFF.

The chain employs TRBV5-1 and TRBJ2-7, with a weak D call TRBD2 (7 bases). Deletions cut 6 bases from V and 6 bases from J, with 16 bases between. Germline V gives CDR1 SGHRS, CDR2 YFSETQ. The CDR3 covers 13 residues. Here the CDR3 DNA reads TGCGCCAGCAATTGGGCGGGGGCAGGCGAGCAGTACTTC. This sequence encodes CASNWAGAGEQYF.

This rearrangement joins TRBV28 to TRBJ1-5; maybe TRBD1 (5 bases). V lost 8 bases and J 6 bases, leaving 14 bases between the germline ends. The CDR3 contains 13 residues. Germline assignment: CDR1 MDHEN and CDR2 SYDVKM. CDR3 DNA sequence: TGTGCCAGCCACAGGCAGGAAGGTCAGCCCCAGCATTTT. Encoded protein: CASHRQEGQPQHF.

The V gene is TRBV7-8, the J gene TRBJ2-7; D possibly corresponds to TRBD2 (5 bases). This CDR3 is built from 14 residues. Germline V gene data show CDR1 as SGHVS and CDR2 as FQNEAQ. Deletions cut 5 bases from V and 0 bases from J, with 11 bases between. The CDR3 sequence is CASSPEGSSYEQYF. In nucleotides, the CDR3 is TGTGCCAGCAGCCCCGAAGGGAGCTCCTACGAGCAGTACTTC.

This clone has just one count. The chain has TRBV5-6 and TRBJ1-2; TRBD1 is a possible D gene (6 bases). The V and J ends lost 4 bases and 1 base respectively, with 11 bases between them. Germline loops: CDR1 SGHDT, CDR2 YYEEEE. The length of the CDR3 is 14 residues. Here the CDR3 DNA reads TGTGCCAGCAGCAAAGGACAGAGTAACTATGGCTACACCTTC. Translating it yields CASSKGQSNYGYTF.

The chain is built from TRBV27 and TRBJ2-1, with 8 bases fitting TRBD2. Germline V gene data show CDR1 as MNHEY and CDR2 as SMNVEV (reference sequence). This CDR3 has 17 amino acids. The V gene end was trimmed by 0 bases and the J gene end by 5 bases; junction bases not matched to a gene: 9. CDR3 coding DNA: TGTGCCAGCAGTTTATCGAAGGCGGGAGGATTTAACAATGAGCAGTTCTTC. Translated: CASSLSKAGGFNNEQFF.

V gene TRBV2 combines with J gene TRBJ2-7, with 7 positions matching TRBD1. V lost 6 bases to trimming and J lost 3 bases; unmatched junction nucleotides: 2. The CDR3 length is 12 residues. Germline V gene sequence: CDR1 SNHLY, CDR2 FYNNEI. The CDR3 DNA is TGTGCCAGCAGGAGACAGGGCTACGAGCAGTACTTC. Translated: CASRRQGYEQYF.

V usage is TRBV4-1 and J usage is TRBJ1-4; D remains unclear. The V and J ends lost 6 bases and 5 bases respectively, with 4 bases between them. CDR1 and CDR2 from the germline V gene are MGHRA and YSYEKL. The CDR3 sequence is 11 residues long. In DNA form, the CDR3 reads TGCGCCAGCAGTCCAAATGAAAAACTGTTTTTT. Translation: CASSPNEKLFF.

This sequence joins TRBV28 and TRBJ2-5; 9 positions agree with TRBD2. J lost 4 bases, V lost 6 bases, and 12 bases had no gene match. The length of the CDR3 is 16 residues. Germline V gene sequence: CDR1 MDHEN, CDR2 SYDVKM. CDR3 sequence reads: CASRDRGAGGGETQYF. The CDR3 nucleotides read TGTGCCAGCAGGGATAGGGGAGCGGGAGGCGGAGAGACCCAGTACTTC.

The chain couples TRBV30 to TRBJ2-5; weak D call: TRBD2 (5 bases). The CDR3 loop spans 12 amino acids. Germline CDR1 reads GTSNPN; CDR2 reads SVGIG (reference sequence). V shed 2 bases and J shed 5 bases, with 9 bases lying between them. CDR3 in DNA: TGTGCCTGGAGTTATGGAGGCGAGACCCAGTACTTC. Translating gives CAWSYGGETQYF.

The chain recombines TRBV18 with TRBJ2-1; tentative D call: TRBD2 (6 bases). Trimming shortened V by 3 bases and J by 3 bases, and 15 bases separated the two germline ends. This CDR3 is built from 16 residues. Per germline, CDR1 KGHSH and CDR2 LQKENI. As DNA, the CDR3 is TGTGCCAGCTCACCTTATAGCGGAACCATCTACAATGAGCAGTTCTTC. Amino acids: CASSPYSGTIYNEQFF. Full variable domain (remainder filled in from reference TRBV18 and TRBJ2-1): NAGVMQNPRHLVRRRGQEARLRCSPMKGHSHVYWYRQLPEEGLKFMVYLQKENIIDESGMPKERFSAEFPKEGPSILRIQQVVRGDSAAYFCASSPYSGTIYNEQFFGPGTRLTVL.

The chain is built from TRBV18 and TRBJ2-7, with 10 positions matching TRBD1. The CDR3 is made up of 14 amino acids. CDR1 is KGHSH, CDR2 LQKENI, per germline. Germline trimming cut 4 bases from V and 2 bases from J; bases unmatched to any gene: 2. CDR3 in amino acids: CASSLGQGAYEQYF. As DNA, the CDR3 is TGTGCCAGCTCACTAGGACAGGGGGCCTACGAGCAGTACTTC.